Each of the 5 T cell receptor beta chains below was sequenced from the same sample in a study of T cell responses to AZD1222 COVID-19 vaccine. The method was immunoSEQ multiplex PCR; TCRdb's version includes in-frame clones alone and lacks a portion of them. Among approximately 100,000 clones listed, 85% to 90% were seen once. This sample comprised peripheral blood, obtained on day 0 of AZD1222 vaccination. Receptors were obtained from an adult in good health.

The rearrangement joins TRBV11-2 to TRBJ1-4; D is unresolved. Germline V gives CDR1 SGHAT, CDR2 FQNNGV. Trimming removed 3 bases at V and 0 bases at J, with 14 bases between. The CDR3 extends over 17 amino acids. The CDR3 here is CASSFRVALATNEKLFF. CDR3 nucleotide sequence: TGTGCCAGCAGCTTCCGAGTCGCCCTAGCAACTAATGAAAAACTGTTTTTT.

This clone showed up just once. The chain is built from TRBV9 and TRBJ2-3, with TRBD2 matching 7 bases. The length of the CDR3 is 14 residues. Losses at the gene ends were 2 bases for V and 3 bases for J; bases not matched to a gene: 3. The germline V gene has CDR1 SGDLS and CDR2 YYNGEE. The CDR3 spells CASSVSGKTDTQYF. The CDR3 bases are TGTGCCAGCAGCGTGAGCGGGAAGACAGATACGCAGTATTTT. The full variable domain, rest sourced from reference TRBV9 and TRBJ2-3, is DSGVTQTPKHLITATGQRVTLRCSPRSGDLSVYWYQQSLDQGLQFLIQYYNGEERAKGNILERFSAQQFPDLHSELNLSSLELGDSALYFCASSVSGKTDTQYFGPGTRLTVL.

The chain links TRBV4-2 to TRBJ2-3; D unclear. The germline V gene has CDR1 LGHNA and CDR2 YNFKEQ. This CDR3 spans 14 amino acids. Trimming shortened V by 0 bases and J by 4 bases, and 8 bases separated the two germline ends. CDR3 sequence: CASSQEPYADTQYF. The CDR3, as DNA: TGTGCCAGCAGCCAAGAACCGTACGCAGATACGCAGTATTTT.

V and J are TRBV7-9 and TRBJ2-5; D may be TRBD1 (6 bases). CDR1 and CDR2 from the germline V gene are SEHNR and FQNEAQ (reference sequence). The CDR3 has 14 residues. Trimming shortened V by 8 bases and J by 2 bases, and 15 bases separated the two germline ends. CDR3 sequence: CASGPGHGQETQYF. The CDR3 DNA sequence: TGTGCCAGCGGACCGGGACACGGGCAAGAGACCCAGTACTTC.

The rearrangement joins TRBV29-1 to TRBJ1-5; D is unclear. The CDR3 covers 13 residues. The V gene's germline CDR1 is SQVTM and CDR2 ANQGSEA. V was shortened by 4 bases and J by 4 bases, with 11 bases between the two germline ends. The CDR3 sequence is CSVVDTINQPQHF. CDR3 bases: TGCAGCGTTGTCGACACGATAAATCAGCCCCAGCATTTT.